A selection of T cell receptor beta chains follows, all from one sample in a study of shared clonotypes between healthy human individuals. The table came from immunoSEQ multiplex PCR; TCRdb's copy has only in-frame clones and leaves some out. This sample has 490,000 or so clones, with roughly 85% found just once. Specimen: PBMCs. The source is a woman in her thirties or forties in good health. Some clones in this sample may be carry-over from other donors' samples. Both conserved end residues are part of each CDR3. The D gene is left open where the match is weak. The listing skips clone size in some rows; elsewhere it reads once, few, many or a size class.

TRBV28	NA	TRBJ1-2	NA	CASSPPGQMGYTF	TGTGCCAGCAGTCCACCCGGGCAGATGGGCTACACCTTC
TRBV5-4	TRBD2	TRBJ2-2	NA	CASSLGLAGRRELFF	TGTGCCAGCAGCTTGGGCCTAGCGGGGAGGAGGGAGCTGTTTTTT
TRBV7-2	TRBD2	TRBJ2-1	NA	CASSKEGTSGRARYEQFF	TGTGCCAGCAGCAAAGAGGGGACTAGCGGGAGGGCCCGCTATGAGCAGTTCTTC
TRBV11-3	NA	TRBJ2-5	NA	CASSTRPEGAQYF	TGTGCCAGCAGCACCCGACCCGAAGGGGCCCAGTACTTC
TRBV28	NA	TRBJ2-5	many	CASSLNPQTQYF	TGTGCCAGCAGTTTAAACCCGCAGACCCAGTACTTC
TRBV6-5	NA	TRBJ2-7	NA	CASSYLHEQYF	TGTGCCAGCAGTTACCTCCACGAGCAGTACTTC
TRBV30	NA	TRBJ2-1	NA	CAWRGLADNNEQFF	TGTGCCTGGAGAGGCCTAGCAGACAACAATGAGCAGTTCTTC
TRBV15	NA	TRBJ2-7	NA	CATSRTVGLSEQYF	TGTGCCACCAGCAGGACAGTCGGGCTCTCCGAGCAGTACTTC
TRBV2	TRBD1	TRBJ1-2	once	CASSDRGQDGYTF	TGTGCCAGCAGTGACAGGGGGCAAGATGGCTACACCTTC
TRBV7-3	TRBD2	TRBJ2-1	NA	CASSDSGSWQFF	TGTGCCAGCAGCGATAGCGGGAGTTGGCAGTTCTTC
TRBV5-6	TRBD1	TRBJ2-5	NA	CASSFGTGAARETQYF	TGTGCCAGCAGCTTCGGGACAGGGGCCGCCCGGGAGACCCAGTACTTC
TRBV14	NA	TRBJ1-2	NA	CASSQAPLYGYTF	TGTGCCAGCAGCCAAGCCCCGCTGTATGGCTACACCTTC
TRBV5-1	TRBD1	TRBJ2-1	NA	CASSLGTGAFDEQFF	TGCGCCAGCAGCCTTGGGACAGGTGCCTTCGATGAGCAGTTCTTC
TRBV11-2	NA	TRBJ1-3	NA	CASSPRTEKLSGNTIYF	TGTGCCAGCAGCCCACGGACAGAGAAACTCTCTGGAAACACCATATATTTT
TRBV7-9	NA	TRBJ1-1	NA	CASSLEDYTEAFF	TGTGCCAGCAGCTTGGAGGACTACACTGAAGCTTTCTTT
TRBV19	NA	TRBJ2-7	NA	CATALGTGISYEQYF	TGTGCCACCGCCCTGGGTACAGGTATATCCTACGAGCAGTACTTC
TRBV18	NA	TRBJ2-5	NA	CASSPSGLASDQETQYF	TGTGCCAGCTCACCGTCGGGGCTAGCGAGCGATCAAGAGACCCAGTACTTC
TRBV9	NA	TRBJ2-7	NA	CASSVGVGSSYEQYF	TGTGCCAGCAGCGTAGGAGTGGGAAGCTCCTACGAGCAGTACTTC
TRBV5-1	TRBD2	TRBJ2-7	NA	CASSRALTQGPGGEQYF	TGCGCCAGCAGCCGGGCGCTGACACAGGGCCCGGGAGGGGAGCAGTACTTC
TRBV7-6	NA	TRBJ2-3	NA	CASSSIVQDTQYF	TGTGCCAGCAGCTCAATCGTACAGGATACGCAGTATTTT
TRBV28	TRBD2	TRBJ2-1	once	CASSRPGLAGNEQFF	TGTGCCAGCAGTAGGCCGGGACTAGCGGGAAATGAGCAGTTCTTC
TRBV7-3	NA	TRBJ1-2	NA	CASSLDPSASYGYTF	TGTGCCAGCAGCTTGGACCCGTCAGCTAGCTATGGCTACACCTTC
TRBV5-1	TRBD1	TRBJ2-7	NA	CASKSRQGGYEQYF	TGCGCCAGCAAGTCCCGACAGGGGGGATACGAGCAGTACTTC
TRBV28	TRBD1	TRBJ2-7	once	CASSQQGQVYEQYF	TGTGCCAGCAGCCAACAGGGACAGGTATACGAGCAGTACTTC
TRBV11-2	NA	TRBJ2-2	few	CASSQGPNTGELFF	TGTGCCAGCAGCCAGGGACCAAACACCGGGGAGCTGTTTTTT
TRBV6-6	NA	TRBJ2-7	NA	CAGSGQQTYEQYF	TGTGCCGGCAGTGGCCAGCAAACCTACGAGCAGTACTTC
TRBV30	NA	TRBJ1-5	NA	CAWSVQYGGLGNQPQHF	TGTGCCTGGAGTGTACAATACGGGGGTTTGGGCAATCAGCCCCAGCATTTT
TRBV5-6	NA	TRBJ2-5	few	CASSLDAGRRETQYF	TGTGCCAGCAGCTTGGATGCAGGGAGGCGAGAGACCCAGTACTTC
TRBV5-6	TRBD1	TRBJ1-2	NA	CASSSPRDRAMKSYGYTF	TGTGCCAGCAGCTCGCCCCGGGACAGGGCTATGAAGTCCTATGGCTACACCTTC
TRBV6-5	NA	TRBJ1-1	NA	CASRTDKVNTEASF	TGTGCCAGCAGGACAGACAAGGTGAACACTGAAGCTTCCTTT
TRBV27	TRBD2	TRBJ2-7	NA	CASTRWGLAGDSEQYF	TGTGCCAGCACCCGCTGGGGACTAGCGGGAGACTCCGAGCAGTACTTC
TRBV19	NA	TRBJ1-5	NA	CASSPHPNRESNQPQHF	TGTGCCAGTAGTCCCCACCCGAACAGGGAAAGCAATCAGCCCCAGCATTTT
TRBV28	TRBD1	TRBJ2-3	NA	CASSSVGQALFTDTQYF	TGTGCCAGCAGTTCTGTGGGACAGGCTCTATTTACCGATACGCAGTATTTT
TRBV18	NA	TRBJ2-7	NA	CASSPSSYEQYF	TGTGCCAGCTCTCCCAGCTCCTACGAGCAGTACTTC
TRBV11-2	NA	TRBJ1-2	NA	CASSPSGGPHYGYTF	TGTGCCAGCAGCCCCTCGGGGGGGCCTCACTATGGCTACACCTTC
TRBV5-4	NA	TRBJ2-2	NA	CASSFDPTGELFF	TGTGCCAGCAGCTTTGACCCGACCGGGGAGCTGTTTTTT
TRBV6-6	NA	TRBJ1-2	NA	CASSDRYYGYTF	TGTGCCAGCAGCGACCGGTACTATGGCTACACCTTC
TRBV29-1	NA	TRBJ2-2	NA	CSVEGIQGEDTGELFF	TGCAGCGTTGAAGGCATACAGGGCGAGGACACCGGGGAGCTGTTTTTT
TRBV28	NA	TRBJ1-1	NA	CASTSGWGRGTEAFF	TGTGCCAGCACCTCTGGTTGGGGTAGGGGCACTGAAGCTTTCTTT
TRBV5-1	NA	TRBJ1-3	NA	CASSLGDSTIYF	TGCGCCAGCAGCCTAGGAGACAGCACCATATATTTT
TRBV2	NA	TRBJ2-4	NA	CASSSLGFLEIQYF	TGTGCCAGCAGCTCTCTTGGGTTCTTAGAAATTCAGTACTTC
TRBV6-5	NA	TRBJ2-7	NA	CASRLARTSYEQYF	TGTGCCAGCAGACTAGCTAGGACGTCCTACGAGCAGTACTTC
TRBV6-1	TRBD1	TRBJ1-4	once	CASSQDRVVGKLFF	TGTGCCAGCAGCCAAGACAGGGTTGTCGGAAAACTGTTTTTT
TRBV5-6	NA	TRBJ2-3	NA	CASSLLNTDTQYF	TGTGCCAGCAGCTTACTTAACACAGATACGCAGTATTTT
TRBV18	NA	TRBJ1-4	NA	CASSRRQGIGEKLFF	TGTGCCAGCTCACGTCGCCAGGGTATCGGAGAAAAACTGTTTTTT
TRBV7-3	NA	TRBJ2-6	NA	CASSAVSGANVLTF	TGTGCCAGCAGCGCGGTTTCTGGGGCCAACGTCCTGACTTTC